Below are 7 T cell receptor beta chains sequenced from a single sample in a study of blood T cell repertoires in COVID-19 (dated by TCRdb to between 2020 and 2021). To prepare the library, the immunoSEQ multiplex PCR assay was applied. The table was pulled from immuneACCESS by TCRdb, which kept in-frame rearrangements only. Such tables lose some clones; where checked, under half of the loss comes from unresolved V genes, and the rest has no known cause. The sample table lists roughly 290,000 clones, around 85% of them with a count of one. Roughly 2.3% of the sample is in the top ten clones. The specimen was PBMCs or T cells enriched from blood (not recorded which). Source of these receptors: a man aged 25-45 years who had recovered from COVID-19.

The gene calls are TRBV10-3 and TRBJ1-4; the D is unclear. The V end lost 0 bases, the J end lost 8 bases, and 4 bases lay between the germline ends. The CDR3 consists of 12 residues. Germline-derived CDR1 and CDR2 are ENHRY and SYGVKD. The CDR3 loop reads CAISESREKLFF. The CDR3 nucleotides are TGTGCCATCAGTGAGTCGAGAGAAAAACTGTTTTTT.

The J gene is TRBJ1-2, the V gene TRBV6-6; a weak D match, TRBD1 (6 bases). This CDR3 is 17 amino acids long. V was trimmed by 5 bases and J by 3 bases, leaving 22 bases between them. Per the germline V gene, CDR1 is MNHNY and CDR2 is SVGAGI (reference sequence). The CDR3 loop reads CASSPQGRGFEDYGYTF. DNA of the CDR3: TGTGCCAGCAGTCCACAGGGTCGCGGCTTTGAGGACTATGGCTACACCTTC.

The V and J genes are TRBV12-3 or TRBV12-4 and TRBJ1-5; D gene uncertain. The CDR3 has 13 residues. V was cut by 1 base and J by 5 bases, with 6 bases left in between. CDR3 in DNA: TGTGCCAGCAGTTTAGAGCAGGATCAGCCCCAGCATTTT. Its protein is CASSLEQDQPQHF.

The chain employs TRBV6-5 and TRBJ1-3; D gene uncertain. This CDR3 has 13 amino acids. V was shortened by 6 bases and J by 3 bases, with 9 bases between the two germline ends. Looked up from germline, CDR1 is MNHEY and CDR2 is SVGAGI. The CDR3 here is CASSRVRGNTIYF. CDR3 sequence (DNA): TGTGCCAGCAGCCGGGTCCGTGGAAACACCATATATTTT.

The chain is built from TRBV6-2 or TRBV6-3 and TRBJ2-5, with TRBD2 matching over 7 bases. The CDR3 consists of 13 residues. Trimming took 5 bases from V and 5 from J; bases not matched to a gene: 5. CDR1 MNHEY and CDR2 SVGEGT come from the germline V gene. CDR3 sequence: CASSSGVIETQYF. In DNA, the CDR3 is TGTGCCAGCAGTAGCGGGGTAATTGAGACCCAGTACTTC.

This clone has a handful of counts. V usage is TRBV30 and J usage is TRBJ1-6, with unresolved D. In germline, CDR1 is GTSNPN, CDR2 SVGIG (reference sequence). This CDR3 spans 13 amino acids. The V end lost 2 bases, the J end lost 7 bases, and 9 bases lay between the germline ends. The CDR3 DNA is TGTGCCTGGAGTCATCCTAGAAATTCACCCCTCCACTTT. It specifies CAWSHPRNSPLHF.

This sequence joins TRBV7-9 and TRBJ1-1; possible D gene TRBD1, 5 bases. Trimming stripped 0 bases from V and 7 bases from J, with 12 bases between. CDR1 and CDR2 (germline): SEHNR, FQNEAQ (reference sequence). The CDR3 contains 14 residues. The CDR3 DNA is TGTGCCAGCAGCTTAGCGTCAGCGGGGGTTGAAGCTTTCTTT. Its protein product is CASSLASAGVEAFF. The full variable domain, its missing parts supplied by reference TRBV7-9 and TRBJ1-1, is DTGVSQNPRHKITKRGQNVTFRCDPISEHNRLYWYRQTLGQGPEFLTYFQNEAQLEKSRLLSDRFSAERPKGSFSTLEIQRTEQGDSAMYLCASSLASAGVEAFFGQGTRLTVV.